This is a list of T cell receptor beta chains from one sample in a study of OX40 agonist ivuxolimab in advanced cancers. Measured with immunoSEQ multiplex PCR; TCRdb has only the in-frame clones, and not every one. The sample lists some 100,000 clones, approximately 90% seen once, with about 0.82% in the top ten. The sequenced sample was CD4+ or CD8+ T cells sorted from blood, obtained in a trial of the OX40 agonist ivuxolimab. The receptors were sampled from an adult with an advanced solid tumor such as melanoma, head and neck, liver or kidney cancer. CDR3s include the opening cysteine and the closing phenylalanine or tryptophan. A D gene is named only where the DNA matches it firmly. Part of the rows lack a size; the others show once, few, many or a class for expanded clones.

.	TRBJ2-1	TRBV7-6	TRBD2	TGTGCCAGCAGCTCCACTCCGGGACTAGCGGGAGAGCAGTTCTTC	CASSSTPGLAGEQFF
.	TRBJ1-1	TRBV5-1	.	TGCGCCAGCAGCTTGGATCCAAATTCGAACACTGAAGCTTTCTTT	CASSLDPNSNTEAFF
.	TRBJ2-7	TRBV2	TRBD1	TGTGCCAGCAGCCGGACAGGGCATGCCGAGCAGTACTTC	CASSRTGHAEQYF
.	TRBJ2-2	TRBV18	.	TGTGCCAGCTCACGCGCCGGGACGGTGAACACCGGGGAGCTGTTTTTT	CASSRAGTVNTGELFF
.	TRBJ1-5	TRBV2	.	TGTGCCAGCAGTGAATGGGCGGGGGCAGGAAACCAGCCCCAGCATTTT	CASSEWAGAGNQPQHF
.	TRBJ2-1	TRBV7-2	.	TGTGCCAGCAGCACCCGAACATTGGGAACCGAAGGCAATGAGCAGTTCTTC	CASSTRTLGTEGNEQFF
.	TRBJ2-3	TRBV11-2	.	.	CASSSLRFGYTQYF
.	TRBJ1-1	TRBV5-1	TRBD1	TGCGCCAGCAGCTTGATGACAGGGGGCACTGAAGCTTTCTTT	CASSLMTGGTEAFF
.	TRBJ2-5	TRBV27	.	TGTGCCAGCAGTTTCTCAGGGGCGGAAGAGACCCAGTACTTC	CASSFSGAEETQYF
once	TRBJ2-7	TRBV6-1	.	TGTGCCAGTACAGCTATGGACAGAACCTACGAGCAGTACTTC	CASTAMDRTYEQYF
.	TRBJ1-2	TRBV5-1	.	TGCGCCAGCAGCGGGGTGGATGGCGCCTATGGCTACACCTTC	CASSGVDGAYGYTF
once	TRBJ2-1	TRBV27	TRBD2	TGTGCCAGCAGTTTAACCGGGACTAGCAGTGAGCAGTTCTTC	CASSLTGTSSEQFF
.	TRBJ1-3	TRBV2	.	TGTGCCAGCGGGCCCCGGGCGGGTGGAAACACCATATATTTT	CASGPRAGGNTIYF
.	TRBJ1-1	TRBV11-1	.	TGTGCCAGCAGCTTAGAAGCTGGCAGGACCACTGAAGCTTTCTTT	CASSLEAGRTTEAFF
.	TRBJ1-3	TRBV7-2	TRBD1	TGTGCCAGCAGCTTAGGACAGGGGGGTCGTGGAAACACCATATATTTT	CASSLGQGGRGNTIYF
.	TRBJ2-2	TRBV5-4	.	TGTGCCAGCAGCCTAAGAAGCCCCACCGGGGAGCTGTTTTTT	CASSLRSPTGELFF
.	TRBJ1-5	TRBV5-5	.	TGTGCCAGCAGCTTGGCCTTTCAGCCCACGGGTCAGCCCCAGCATTTT	CASSLAFQPTGQPQHF
.	TRBJ2-3	TRBV5-3	TRBD2	TGTGCCAGAAGCTTGGTGAGGACTAGCGCTAGGGATACGCAGTATTTT	CARSLVRTSARDTQYF
.	TRBJ2-6	TRBV7-2	.	TGTGCCAGCAGCCGGGATAGCCCCGTAAGCTCTGGGGCCAACGTCCTGACTTTC	CASSRDSPVSSGANVLTF
.	TRBJ2-3	TRBV2	.	TGTGCCAGCAAGGTATTCCCTAGCGCAGCAGATACGCAGTATTTT	CASKVFPSAADTQYF
.	TRBJ1-2	TRBV6-5	.	TGTGCCAGCAGTTACTCAGTTGGCGGAGCAAACTATGGCTACACCTTC	CASSYSVGGANYGYTF
.	TRBJ2-2	TRBV6-6	TRBD1	TGTGCCAGCCGACAGGGGAACACCGGGGAGCTGTTTTTT	CASRQGNTGELFF
.	TRBJ1-2	TRBV27	.	TGTGCCAGCAGCCGATCCGAGGGGGTCGGCTACACCTTC	CASSRSEGVGYTF
.	TRBJ2-5	TRBV29-1	TRBD2	TGCAGCGTTGAGAGGGCGGGAGGGTCTTTGGAGACCCAGTACTTC	CSVERAGGSLETQYF
few	TRBJ2-7	TRBV2	.	TGTGCCAGCAGTGAAGACCTCACAGGGATCTACGAGCAGTACTTC	CASSEDLTGIYEQYF
.	TRBJ1-3	TRBV4-3	.	TGCGCCAGCAGCCAAGATCTTCAGGGATTATCGGACACCATATATTTT	CASSQDLQGLSDTIYF
.	TRBJ2-2	TRBV18	.	TGTGCCAGCTCACAAATCCCCTTAGGGGGGGTCATCCCTCCTGTTTTT	CASSQIPLGGVIPPVF
.	TRBJ1-2	TRBV4-2	.	TGTGCCAGCAGCCCGGGGGGGTACGATGGCTACACCTTC	CASSPGGYDGYTF
.	TRBJ1-2	TRBV28	.	TGTGCCAGCAGTTTTCAGCGGGGCTCTGGCTACACCTTC	CASSFQRGSGYTF
.	TRBJ1-1	TRBV5-1	.	TGCGCCAGCAGCTTGGCCCTGTCTGGGGAAGCTTTCTTT	CASSLALSGEAFF
.	TRBJ2-3	TRBV5-4	.	TGTGCCAGCAGCAGGTACAGCACAGATACGCAGTATTTT	CASSRYSTDTQYF
few	TRBJ2-1	TRBV2	TRBD1	TGTGCCAGCAGAGAAGGGGACAGCCACTACAATGAGCAGTTCTTC	CASREGDSHYNEQFF
.	TRBJ2-1	TRBV25-1	.	TGTGCCAGCAGTGGGGGGCTAGCGAAACGAGATGAGCAGTTCTTC	CASSGGLAKRDEQFF
.	TRBJ2-1	TRBV2	TRBD2	TGTGCCAGCAACGGGGGGGGTAAGCTAGCAGGAAGTAGTGAGCAGTTCTTC	CASNGGGKLAGSSEQFF
once	TRBJ2-1	TRBV11-2	.	TGTGCCAGCAGCCCCCGTGCGCTTCTCAATGAGCAGTTCTTC	CASSPRALLNEQFF
.	TRBJ1-2	TRBV6-1	.	TGTGCCAGCAATGAGAGACACTATGGCTACACCTTC	CASNERHYGYTF
.	TRBJ2-1	TRBV14	.	TGTGCCAGCAGCCAAATGCAGGGAGCCTACAATGAGCAGTTCTTC	CASSQMQGAYNEQFF
.	TRBJ1-4	TRBV5-5	TRBD1	TGTGCCAGCAGCTTGTCAGGACAGGGGGCGAAGGATGAAAAACTGTTTTTT	CASSLSGQGAKDEKLFF
.	TRBJ2-7	TRBV28	.	TGTGCCAGCAGTTTTCAAGGGGGGGACGAGCAGTACTTC	CASSFQGGDEQYF
.	TRBJ2-4	TRBV6-1	TRBD1	TGTGCCAGCAGTAGACAGGGGAACATTCAGTACTTC	CASSRQGNIQYF
.	TRBJ1-4	TRBV4-2	TRBD1	TGTGCCAGCAGCCAAGACAGGGGGGTCCACGAAAAACTGTTTTTT	CASSQDRGVHEKLFF